This T cell receptor beta chain is drawn from a study of T cells in localized non-small cell lung cancer. Study conclusions and caveats: A single tumor region was sequenced, leaving heterogeneity possible. Patients showing higher blood T cell density tended to see longer overall survival.

A remark on this clone: As yet, its antigen is unknown.

TCRdb keeps only in-frame clones here, not all; method: immunoSEQ multiplex PCR. The data contain under 2,000 clones, around 30% of them seen just once; the ten biggest clones take up roughly 13%. The CDR3 runs to 17 residues. V lost 10 bases and J 0 bases, leaving 21 bases between the germline ends. Germline CDR1 and CDR2: MNHGY and SAAAGT. Adjacent lung was taken at least 2 cm from the tumor margin, free of atypia. V gene TRBV6-8 combines with J gene TRBJ1-4, with no clear D. The TCR sequence derives from a male donor at least 60 years old with stage II squamous cell lung carcinoma. This specimen consisted of normal lung tissue next to the tumor, obtained before any cancer treatment. The CDR3 protein is CATLPGTTSATNEKLFF. In nucleotides, the CDR3 is TGTGCCACCCTTCCAGGCACCACCTCTGCAACTAATGAAAAACTGTTTTTT.